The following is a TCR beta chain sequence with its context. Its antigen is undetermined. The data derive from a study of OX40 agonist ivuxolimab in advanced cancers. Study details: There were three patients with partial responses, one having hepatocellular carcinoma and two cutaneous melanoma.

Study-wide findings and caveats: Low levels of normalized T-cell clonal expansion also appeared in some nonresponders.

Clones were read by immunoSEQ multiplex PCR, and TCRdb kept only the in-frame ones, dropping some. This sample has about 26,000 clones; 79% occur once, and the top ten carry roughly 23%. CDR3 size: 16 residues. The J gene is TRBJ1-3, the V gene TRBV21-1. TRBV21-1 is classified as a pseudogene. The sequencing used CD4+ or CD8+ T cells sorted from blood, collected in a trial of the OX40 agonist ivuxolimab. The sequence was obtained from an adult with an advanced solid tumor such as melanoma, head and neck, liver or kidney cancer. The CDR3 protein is CASSPRARSSGNTIYF. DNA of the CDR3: TGTGCCAGCAGCCCCCGTGCGCGGAGCTCTGGAAACACCATATATTTT.